This paragraph covers one T cell receptor beta chain sequence. As yet, its antigen is unknown. This cohort consisted of healthy bone marrow donors. A multiplex PCR was run with 60 Vbeta primers and 13 Jbeta primers. The method was immunoSEQ multiplex PCR; TCRdb's version includes in-frame clones alone and lacks a portion of them. The table gives about 70,000 clones; the top ten clones make up about 1.8% of it. This record comes from a study of cytomegalovirus exposure and HLA in healthy donors. Study-level findings and limits: A few chains tied to CMV proved CMV antigen-specific in vitro. Overall, around 160 TCR beta chains were annotated as cytomegalovirus-associated.

This sequence originates from a woman younger than 45 in good health and CMV-seronegative. The specimen sequenced was PBMCs.

The DNA for the CDR3 is TGTGCCTGGACCAGCGGGAGCTACAATGAGCAGTTCTTC. It codes for CAWTSGSYNEQFF. The rearrangement links TRBV30 to TRBJ2-1; 8 bases are a match to TRBD2. The CDR3 has 13 amino acids. V shed 4 bases, J shed 3 bases, and the junction held 2 bases outside the gene matches. CDR1 and CDR2 from the germline V gene are GTSNPN and SVGIG (reference sequence).